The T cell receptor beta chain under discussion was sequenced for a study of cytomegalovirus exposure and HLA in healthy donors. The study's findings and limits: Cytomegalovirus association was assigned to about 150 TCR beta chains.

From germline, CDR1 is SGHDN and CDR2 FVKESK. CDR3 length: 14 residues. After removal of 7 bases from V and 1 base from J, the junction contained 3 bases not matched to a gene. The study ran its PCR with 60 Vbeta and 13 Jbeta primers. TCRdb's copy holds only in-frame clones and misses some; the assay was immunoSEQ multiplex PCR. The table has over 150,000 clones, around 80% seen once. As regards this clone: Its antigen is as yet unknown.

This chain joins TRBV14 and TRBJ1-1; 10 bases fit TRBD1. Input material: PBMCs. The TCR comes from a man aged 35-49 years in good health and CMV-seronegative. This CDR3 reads CASTGTGANTEAFF. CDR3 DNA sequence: TGTGCCAGCACCGGGACAGGGGCGAACACTGAAGCTTTCTTT.